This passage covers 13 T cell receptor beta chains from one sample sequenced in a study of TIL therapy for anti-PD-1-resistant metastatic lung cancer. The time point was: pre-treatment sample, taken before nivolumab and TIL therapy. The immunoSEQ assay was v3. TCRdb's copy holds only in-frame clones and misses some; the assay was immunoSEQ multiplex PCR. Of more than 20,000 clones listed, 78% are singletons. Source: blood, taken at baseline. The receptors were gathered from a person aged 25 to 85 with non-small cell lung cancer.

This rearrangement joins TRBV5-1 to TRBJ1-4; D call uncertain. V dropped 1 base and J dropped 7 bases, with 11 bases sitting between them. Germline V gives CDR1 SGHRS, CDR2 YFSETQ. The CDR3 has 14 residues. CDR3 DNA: TGCGCCAGCAGCTTGCGGGCAGGTTTTGAAAAACTGTTTTTT. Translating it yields CASSLRAGFEKLFF.

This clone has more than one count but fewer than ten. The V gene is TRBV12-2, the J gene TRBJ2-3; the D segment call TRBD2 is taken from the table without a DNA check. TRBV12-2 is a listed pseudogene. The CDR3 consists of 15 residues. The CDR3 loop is CASRLTSGTTDTQYF. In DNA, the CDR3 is TGTGCAAGTCGCTTAACTAGCGGGACCACAGATACGCAGTATTTT.

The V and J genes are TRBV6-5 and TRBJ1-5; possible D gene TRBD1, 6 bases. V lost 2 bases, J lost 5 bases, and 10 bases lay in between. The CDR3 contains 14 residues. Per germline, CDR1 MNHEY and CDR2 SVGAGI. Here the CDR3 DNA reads TGTGCCAGCAGTTACGGGGGGGCCGATCAGCCCCAGCATTTT. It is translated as CASSYGGADQPQHF.

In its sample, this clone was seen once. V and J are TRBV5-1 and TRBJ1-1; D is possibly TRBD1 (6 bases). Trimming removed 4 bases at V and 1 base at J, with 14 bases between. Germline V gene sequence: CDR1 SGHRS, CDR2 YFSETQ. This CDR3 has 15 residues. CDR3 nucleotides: TGCGCCAGCAGCCCGCGGACAGCTTCGAACACTGAAGCTTTCTTT. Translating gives CASSPRTASNTEAFF.

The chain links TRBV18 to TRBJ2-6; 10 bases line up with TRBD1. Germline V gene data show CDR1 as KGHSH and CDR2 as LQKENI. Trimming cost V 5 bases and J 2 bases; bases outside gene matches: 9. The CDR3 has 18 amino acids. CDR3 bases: TGTGCCAGCTCATCCAAGGACAGGGGGGGGACTGGGGCCAACGTCCTGACTTTC. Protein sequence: CASSSKDRGGTGANVLTF.

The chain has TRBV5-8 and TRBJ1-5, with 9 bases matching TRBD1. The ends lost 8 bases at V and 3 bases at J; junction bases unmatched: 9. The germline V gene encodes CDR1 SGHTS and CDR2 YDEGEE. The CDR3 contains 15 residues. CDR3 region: CARRRGTGNNQPQHF. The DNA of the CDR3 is TGTGCCAGAAGAAGGGGGACAGGGAACAATCAGCCCCAGCATTTT. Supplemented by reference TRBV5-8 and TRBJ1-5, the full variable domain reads EAGVTQSPTHLIKTRGQQATLRCSPISGHTSVYWYQQALGLGLQFLLWYDEGEERNRGNFPPRFSGRQFPNYSSELNVNALELEDSALYLCARRRGTGNNQPQHFGDGTRLSIL.

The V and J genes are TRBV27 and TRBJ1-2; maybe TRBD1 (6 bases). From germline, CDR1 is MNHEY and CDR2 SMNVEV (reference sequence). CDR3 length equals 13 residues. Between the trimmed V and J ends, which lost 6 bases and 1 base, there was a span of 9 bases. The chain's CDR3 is CASRNRVNYGYTF. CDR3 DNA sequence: TGTGCCAGCAGGAACAGGGTTAACTATGGCTACACCTTC.

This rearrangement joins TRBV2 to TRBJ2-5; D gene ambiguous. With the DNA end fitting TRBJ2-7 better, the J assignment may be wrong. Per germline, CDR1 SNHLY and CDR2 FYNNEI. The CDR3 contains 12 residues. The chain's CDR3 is CASSAWNYEQYF. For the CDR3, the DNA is TGTGCCAGCAGTGCATGGAACTACGAGCAGTACTTC.

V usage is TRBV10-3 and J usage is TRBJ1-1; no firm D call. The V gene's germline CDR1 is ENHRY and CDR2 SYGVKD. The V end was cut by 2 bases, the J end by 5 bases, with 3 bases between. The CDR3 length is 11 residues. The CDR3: CAISEGTEAFF. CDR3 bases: TGTGCCATCAGTGAGGGTACTGAAGCTTTCTTT.

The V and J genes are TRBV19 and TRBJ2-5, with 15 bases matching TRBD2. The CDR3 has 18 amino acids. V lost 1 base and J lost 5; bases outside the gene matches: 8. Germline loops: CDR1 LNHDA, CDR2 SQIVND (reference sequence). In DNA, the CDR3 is TGTGCCAGTAGTATAGGGACTAGCGGGAGGGCTGTCGTGGAGACCCAGTACTTC. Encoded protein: CASSIGTSGRAVVETQYF.

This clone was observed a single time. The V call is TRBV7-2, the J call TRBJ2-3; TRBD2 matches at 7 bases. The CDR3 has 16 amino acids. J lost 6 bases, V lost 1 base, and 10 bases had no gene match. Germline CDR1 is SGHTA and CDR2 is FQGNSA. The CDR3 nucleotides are TGTGCCAGCAGCTTAGAGGGAGCGCGGGGGAGGGATACGCAGTATTTT. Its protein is CASSLEGARGRDTQYF.

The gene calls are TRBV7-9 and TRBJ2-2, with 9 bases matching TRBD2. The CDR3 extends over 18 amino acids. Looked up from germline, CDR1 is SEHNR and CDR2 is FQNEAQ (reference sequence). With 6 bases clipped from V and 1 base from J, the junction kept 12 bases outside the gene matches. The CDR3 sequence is CASSQIEWTSVNTGELFF. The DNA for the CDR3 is TGTGCCAGCAGTCAGATTGAGTGGACTAGCGTGAACACCGGGGAGCTGTTTTTT.

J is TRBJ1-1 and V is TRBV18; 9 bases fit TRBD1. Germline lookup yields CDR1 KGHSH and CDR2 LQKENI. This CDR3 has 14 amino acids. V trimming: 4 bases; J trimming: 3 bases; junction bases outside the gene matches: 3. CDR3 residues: CASSQQGADTEAFF. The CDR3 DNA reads TGTGCCAGCTCACAACAGGGGGCAGACACTGAAGCTTTCTTT.